This TCR beta chain was profiled in a study of T cell responses to AZD1222 COVID-19 vaccine. Study results and limitations: Spike as a whole was targeted by vaccine-associated CD4 TCRs, dominant at 160-218 and 743-854. Repertoire collection took place solely once the T cell response had peaked.

The germline gives CDR1 LNHNV, CDR2 YYDKDF (reference sequence). The CDR3 extends over 15 amino acids. Trimming shortened V by 7 bases and J by 6 bases, and 20 bases separated the two germline ends. With regard to this clone: What it binds is not known.

TCRdb's table, derived via immunoSEQ multiplex PCR, lists solely in-frame clones and lacks some. The sample lists tens of thousands of clones, around 87% occurring once. The sequenced sample was peripheral blood, obtained on day 0 of AZD1222 vaccination. The chain recombines TRBV15 with TRBJ2-3; perhaps TRBD2 as D (6 bases). This receptor was identified in an adult in good health. This chain's CDR3 is CATMASVRSGDTQYF. In DNA, the CDR3 is TGTGCCACCATGGCTAGCGTAAGGAGTGGGGATACGCAGTATTTT.